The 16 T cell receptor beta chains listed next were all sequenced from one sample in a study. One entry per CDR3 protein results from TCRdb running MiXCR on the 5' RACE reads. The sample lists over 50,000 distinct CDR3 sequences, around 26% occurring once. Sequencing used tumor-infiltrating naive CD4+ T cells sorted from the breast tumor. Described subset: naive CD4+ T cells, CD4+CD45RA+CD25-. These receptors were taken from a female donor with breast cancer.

The CDR3 is CSARDRGEPPQHF. The CDR3 DNA reads as TGCAGTGCTAGAGATAGGGGGGAACCCCCCCAGCATTTT. The chain uses TRBV20-1 and TRBJ1-5, with a possible D match to TRBD1 (6 bases). Trimming took 0 bases from V and 10 from J, leaving 13 bases between them. CDR3 length equals 13 residues. The germline gives CDR1 DFQATT, CDR2 SNEGSKA (reference sequence).

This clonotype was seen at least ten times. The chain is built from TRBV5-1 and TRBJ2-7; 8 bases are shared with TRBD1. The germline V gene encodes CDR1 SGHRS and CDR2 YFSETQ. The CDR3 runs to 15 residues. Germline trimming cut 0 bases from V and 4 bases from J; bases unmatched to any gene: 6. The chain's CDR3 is CASSLGGQGGYEQYF. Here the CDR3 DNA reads TGCGCCAGCAGCTTGGGTGGACAGGGCGGGTACGAGCAGTACTTC.

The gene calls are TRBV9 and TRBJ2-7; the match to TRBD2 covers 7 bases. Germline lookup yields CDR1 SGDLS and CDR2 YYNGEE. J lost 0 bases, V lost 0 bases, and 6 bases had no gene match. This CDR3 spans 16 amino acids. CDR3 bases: TGTGCCAGCAGCGTAGGGGCGGGGGTTCTCTCCTACGAGCAGTACTTC. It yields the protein CASSVGAGVLSYEQYF.

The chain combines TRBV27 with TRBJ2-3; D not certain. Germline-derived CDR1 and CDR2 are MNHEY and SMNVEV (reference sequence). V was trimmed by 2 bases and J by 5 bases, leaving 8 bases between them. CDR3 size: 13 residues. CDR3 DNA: TGTGCCAGCAGTTTAAAGGGTGGAGATACGCAGTATTTT. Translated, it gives CASSLKGGDTQYF.

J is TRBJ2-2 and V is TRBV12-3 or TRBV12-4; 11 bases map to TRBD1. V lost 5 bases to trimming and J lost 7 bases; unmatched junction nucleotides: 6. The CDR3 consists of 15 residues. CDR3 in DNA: TGTGCCAGCAGTCCCGGGACAGGGGGAATCGGGGAGCTGTTTTTT. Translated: CASSPGTGGIGELFF.

CDR3: CSASGRFEQFF. The DNA for the CDR3 is TGCAGTGCTAGCGGGAGATTTGAGCAGTTCTTC. This chain joins TRBV20-1 and TRBJ2-1; weak D call: TRBD2 (6 bases). Looked up from germline, CDR1 is DFQATT and CDR2 is SNEGSKA (reference sequence). CDR3 length: 11 amino acids. The V end was cut by 3 bases, the J end by 9 bases, with 9 bases between.

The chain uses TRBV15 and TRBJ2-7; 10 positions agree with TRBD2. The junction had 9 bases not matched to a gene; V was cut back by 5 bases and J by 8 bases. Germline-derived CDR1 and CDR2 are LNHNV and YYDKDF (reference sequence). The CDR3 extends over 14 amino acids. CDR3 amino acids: CATSVLAGDRKQYF. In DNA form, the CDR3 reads TGTGCCACCAGCGTTCTAGCGGGAGATAGAAAGCAGTACTTC.

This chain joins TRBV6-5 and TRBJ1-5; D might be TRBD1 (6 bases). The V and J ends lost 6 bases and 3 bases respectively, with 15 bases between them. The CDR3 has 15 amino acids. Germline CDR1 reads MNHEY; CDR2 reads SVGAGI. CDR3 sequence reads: CASRLHGQTNQPQHF. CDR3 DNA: TGTGCCAGCAGGCTTCATGGACAGACCAATCAGCCCCAGCATTTT.

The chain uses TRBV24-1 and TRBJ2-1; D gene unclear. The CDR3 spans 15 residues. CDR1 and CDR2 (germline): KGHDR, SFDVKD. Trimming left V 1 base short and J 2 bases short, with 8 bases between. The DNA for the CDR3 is TGTGCCACCAGTGATTTTAAGTGCACCTACAATGAGCAGTTCTTC. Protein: CATSDFKCTYNEQFF.

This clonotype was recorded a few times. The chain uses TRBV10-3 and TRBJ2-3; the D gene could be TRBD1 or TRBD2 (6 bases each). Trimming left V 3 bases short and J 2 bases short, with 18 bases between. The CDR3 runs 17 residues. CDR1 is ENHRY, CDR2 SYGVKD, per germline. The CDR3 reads CAISDPRKGGPTDTQYF. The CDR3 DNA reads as TGTGCCATCAGTGATCCCCGGAAGGGGGGCCCCACAGATACGCAGTATTTT.

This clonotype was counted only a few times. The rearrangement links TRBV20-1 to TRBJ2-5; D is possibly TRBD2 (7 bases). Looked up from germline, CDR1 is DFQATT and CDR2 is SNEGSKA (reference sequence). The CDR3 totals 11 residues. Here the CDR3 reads CRVQGGGTQYF. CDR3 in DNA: TGCAGGGTGCAAGGGGGGGGGACCCAGTACTTC.

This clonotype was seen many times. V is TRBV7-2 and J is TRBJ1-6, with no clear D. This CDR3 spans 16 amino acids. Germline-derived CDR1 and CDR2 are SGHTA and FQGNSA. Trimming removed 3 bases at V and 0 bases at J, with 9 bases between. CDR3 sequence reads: CASSFTVASYNSPLHF. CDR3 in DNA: TGTGCCAGCAGCTTCACAGTAGCCTCCTATAATTCACCCCTCCACTTT.

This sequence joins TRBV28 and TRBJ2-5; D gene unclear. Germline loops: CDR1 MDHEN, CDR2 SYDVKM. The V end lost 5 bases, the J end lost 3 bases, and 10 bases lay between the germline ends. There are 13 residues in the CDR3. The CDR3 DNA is TGTGCCAGCAGTCGAAACAATGAAGAGACCCAGTACTTC. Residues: CASSRNNEETQYF. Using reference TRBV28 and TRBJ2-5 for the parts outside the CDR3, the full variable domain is DVKVTQSSRYLVKRTGEKVFLECVQDMDHENMFWYRQDPGLGLRLIYFSYDVKMKEKGDIPEGYSVSREKKERFSLILESASTNQTSMYLCASSRNNEETQYFGPGTRLLVL.

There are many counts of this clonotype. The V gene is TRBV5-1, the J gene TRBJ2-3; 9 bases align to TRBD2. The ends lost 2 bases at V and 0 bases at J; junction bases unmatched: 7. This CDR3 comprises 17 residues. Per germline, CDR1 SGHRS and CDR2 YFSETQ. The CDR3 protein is CASSFRTSATSTDTQYF. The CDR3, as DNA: TGCGCCAGCAGCTTCAGGACTAGCGCTACTAGCACAGATACGCAGTATTTT. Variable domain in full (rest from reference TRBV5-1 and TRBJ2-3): KAGVTQTPRYLIKTRGQQVTLSCSPISGHRSVSWYQQTPGQGLQFLFEYFSETQRNKGNFPGRFSGRQFSNSRSEMNVSTLELGDSALYLCASSFRTSATSTDTQYFGPGTRLTVL.

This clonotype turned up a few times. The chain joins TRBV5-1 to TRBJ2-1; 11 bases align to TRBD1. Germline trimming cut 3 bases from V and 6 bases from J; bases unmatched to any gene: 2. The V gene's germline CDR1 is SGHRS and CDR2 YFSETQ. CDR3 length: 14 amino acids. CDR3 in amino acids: CASSSGTGGNEQFF. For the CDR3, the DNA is TGCGCCAGCAGCTCCGGGACAGGGGGCAATGAGCAGTTCTTC.

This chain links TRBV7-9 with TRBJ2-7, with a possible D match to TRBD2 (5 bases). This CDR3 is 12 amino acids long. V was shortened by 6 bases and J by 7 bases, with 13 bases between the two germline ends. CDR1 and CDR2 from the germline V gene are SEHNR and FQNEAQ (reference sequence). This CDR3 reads CASRRALGEQYF. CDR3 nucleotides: TGTGCCAGCAGGAGGGCCCTAGGAGAGCAGTACTTC.